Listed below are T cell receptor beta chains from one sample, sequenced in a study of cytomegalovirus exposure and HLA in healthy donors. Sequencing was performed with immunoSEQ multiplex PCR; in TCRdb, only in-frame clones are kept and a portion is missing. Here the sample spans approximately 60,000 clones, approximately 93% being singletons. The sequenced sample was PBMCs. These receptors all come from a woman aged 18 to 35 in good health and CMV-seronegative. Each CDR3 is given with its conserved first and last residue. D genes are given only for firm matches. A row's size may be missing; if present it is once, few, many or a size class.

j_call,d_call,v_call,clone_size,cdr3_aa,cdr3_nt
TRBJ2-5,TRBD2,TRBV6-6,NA,CAVQRGTDQETQYF,TGTGCCGTCCAGCGGGGAACAGACCAAGAGACCCAGTACTTC
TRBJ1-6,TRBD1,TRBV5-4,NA,CASSPRDRRSPLHF,TGTGCCAGCAGCCCCCGGGACAGGAGGTCACCCCTCCACTTT
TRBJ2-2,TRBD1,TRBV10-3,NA,CAIREQGATGELFF,TGTGCCATCAGAGAACAGGGGGCCACCGGGGAGCTGTTTTTT
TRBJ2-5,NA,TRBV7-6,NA,CASSLVEGQGETQYF,TGTGCCAGCAGCTTAGTCGAGGGACAAGGAGAGACCCAGTACTTC
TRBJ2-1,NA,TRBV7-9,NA,CASSLSGSYNEQFF,TGTGCCAGCAGCCTTAGCGGCTCCTACAATGAGCAGTTCTTC
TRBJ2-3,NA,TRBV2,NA,CASTLDADTQYF,TGTGCCAGCACTCTAGATGCAGATACGCAGTATTTT
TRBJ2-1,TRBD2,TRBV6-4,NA,CASSDGLAGDNEQFF,TGTGCCAGCAGTGATGGTCTAGCGGGAGACAATGAGCAGTTCTTC
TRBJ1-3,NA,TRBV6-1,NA,CASSEPGDVNTIYF,TGTGCCAGCAGTGAGCCAGGGGATGTAAACACCATATATTTT
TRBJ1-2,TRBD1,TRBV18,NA,CASSPPGTGQAYGYTF,TGTGCCAGCTCACCACCGGGGACAGGGCAAGCCTATGGCTACACCTTC
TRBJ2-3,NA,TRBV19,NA,CASSFTTSDTQYF,TGTGCCAGTAGTTTTACGACTTCTGATACGCAGTATTTT
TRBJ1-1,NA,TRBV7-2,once,CASSYYQGNTEAFF,TGTGCCAGCAGCTACTATCAGGGGAACACTGAAGCTTTCTTT
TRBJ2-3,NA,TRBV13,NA,CASSSLRLAITDTQYF,TGTGCCAGCAGCTCATTGCGGCTAGCCATCACAGATACGCAGTATTTT
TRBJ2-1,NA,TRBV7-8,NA,CASSLELANEQFF,TGTGCCAGCAGCTTAGAACTAGCAAATGAGCAGTTCTTC
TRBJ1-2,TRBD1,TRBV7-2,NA,CASSLFTGGNGYTF,TGTGCCAGCAGCTTATTCACAGGGGGCAACGGCTACACCTTC
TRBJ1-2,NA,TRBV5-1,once,CASSPPGFGYGYTF,TGCGCCAGCAGCCCCCCGGGGTTCGGCTATGGCTACACCTTC
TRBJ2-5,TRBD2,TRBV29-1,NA,CSVGLAGGGIQYF,TGCAGCGTCGGACTAGCGGGGGGTGGTATTCAGTACTTC
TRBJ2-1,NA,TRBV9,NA,CASSVARSSYNEQFF,TGTGCCAGCAGCGTAGCCCGCAGCTCCTACAATGAGCAGTTCTTC
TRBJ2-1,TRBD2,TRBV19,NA,CASSARSGIEQFF,TGTGCCAGTAGTGCCCGCAGCGGGATTGAGCAGTTCTTC
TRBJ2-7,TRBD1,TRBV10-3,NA,CAITGTGNYEQYF,TGTGCCATCACCGGGACAGGAAACTACGAGCAGTACTTC
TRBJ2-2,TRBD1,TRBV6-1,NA,CASSEEAFTFGQALRGTGELFF,TGTGCCAGCAGTGAAGAAGCCTTTACATTCGGACAGGCCCTAAGGGGGACCGGGGAGCTGTTTTTT
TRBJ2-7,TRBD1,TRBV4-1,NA,CASSQGFGTQQGQGAYEQYF,TGCGCCAGCAGCCAAGGTTTTGGAACACAACAAGGACAGGGGGCCTACGAGCAGTACTTC
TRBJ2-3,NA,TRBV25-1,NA,CASSEARIDTQYF,TGTGCCAGCAGTGAAGCGCGGATAGATACGCAGTATTTT
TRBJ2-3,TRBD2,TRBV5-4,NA,CASSPGLAGDPDTQYF,TGTGCCAGCAGCCCGGGACTAGCGGGAGACCCAGATACGCAGTATTTT
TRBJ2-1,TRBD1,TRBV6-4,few,CASSDGETGGEQFF,TGTGCCAGCAGTGACGGGGAGACAGGGGGTGAGCAGTTCTTC
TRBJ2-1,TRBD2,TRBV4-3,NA,CASSQRPVRLAGNYNEQFF,TGCGCCAGCAGCCAACGCCCGGTGAGACTAGCGGGGAACTACAATGAGCAGTTCTTC
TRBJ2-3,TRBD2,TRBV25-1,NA,CASSAHLAGASTDTQYF,TGTGCCAGCAGTGCACATCTAGCGGGGGCCAGCACAGATACGCAGTATTTT
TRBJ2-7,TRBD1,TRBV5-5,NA,CASSVTGQAALWEQYF,TGTGCCAGCAGCGTAACGGGACAGGCGGCCTTGTGGGAGCAGTACTTC
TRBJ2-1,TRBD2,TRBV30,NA,CAWTAGGWSNEQFF,TGTGCCTGGACAGCGGGAGGATGGTCCAATGAGCAGTTCTTC
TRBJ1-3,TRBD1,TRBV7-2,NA,CASSSYRTGPGNTIYF,TGTGCCAGCAGCTCCTATCGGACAGGTCCTGGAAACACCATATATTTT
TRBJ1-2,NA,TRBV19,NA,CASVGPLNWRDGYTF,TGTGCCAGTGTAGGCCCCCTTAATTGGAGGGATGGCTACACCTTC
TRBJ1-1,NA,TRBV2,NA,CASSDLQVKAFF,TGTGCCAGCAGTGACCTACAGGTGAAGGCTTTCTTT
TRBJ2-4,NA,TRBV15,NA,CATSRGPKNIQYF,TGTGCCACCAGCAGAGGGCCCAAAAACATTCAGTACTTC
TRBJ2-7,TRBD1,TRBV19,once,CASTNMGQGGTYEQYF,TGTGCCAGTACCAATATGGGACAGGGGGGCACCTACGAGCAGTACTTC
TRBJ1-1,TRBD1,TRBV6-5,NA,CASSYGTGTGDTEAFF,TGTGCCAGCAGTTACGGCACCGGGACAGGGGACACTGAAGCTTTCTTT
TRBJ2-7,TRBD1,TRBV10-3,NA,CAITPGTGNHEQYF,TGTGCCATCACACCCGGGACAGGGAATCACGAGCAGTACTTC
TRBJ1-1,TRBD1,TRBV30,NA,CAYLDRDTEAFF,TGTGCCTACCTGGACAGGGACACTGAAGCTTTCTTT
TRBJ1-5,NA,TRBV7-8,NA,CASSSTVHNQPQHF,TGTGCCAGCAGCTCAACAGTGCACAATCAGCCCCAGCATTTT
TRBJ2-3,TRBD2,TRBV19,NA,CASSPGTSGSTDTQYF,TGTGCCAGTAGCCCCGGGACTAGCGGGAGCACAGATACGCAGTATTTT
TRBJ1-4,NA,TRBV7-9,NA,CASSLGWGVDEKLFF,TGTGCCAGCAGCTTAGGATGGGGAGTTGATGAAAAACTGTTTTTT
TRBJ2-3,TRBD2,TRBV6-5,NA,CASSTLAGGPDTQYF,TGTGCCAGCAGTACTCTAGCGGGGGGCCCGGATACGCAGTATTTT
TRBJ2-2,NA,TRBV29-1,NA,CSVGGQGKGAGELFF,TGCAGCGTTGGGGGTCAGGGAAAAGGTGCCGGGGAGCTGTTTTTT
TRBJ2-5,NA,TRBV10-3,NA,CAIRPTRDQETQYF,TGTGCCATCAGGCCCACTAGGGACCAAGAGACCCAGTACTTC
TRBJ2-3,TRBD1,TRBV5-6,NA,CASSLEAGGAITDTQYF,TGTGCCAGCAGCTTGGAAGCAGGGGGCGCCATCACAGATACGCAGTATTTT
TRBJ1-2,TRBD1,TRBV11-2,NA,CASSFHRDRSYGYTF,TGTGCCAGCAGTTTCCACCGGGACAGAAGCTATGGCTACACCTTC
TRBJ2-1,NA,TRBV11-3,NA,CASTWGVLNEQFF,TGTGCCAGCACCTGGGGGGTTCTCAATGAGCAGTTCTTC
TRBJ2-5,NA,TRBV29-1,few,CSVVRTEETQYF,TGCAGCGTTGTGCGTACTGAAGAGACCCAGTACTTC
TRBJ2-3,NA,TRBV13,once,CASSSLEIRRDTQYF,TGTGCCAGCAGCTCCTTAGAGATCCGGAGAGATACGCAGTATTTT
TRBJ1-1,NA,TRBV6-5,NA,CASSTLNTEAFF,TGTGCCAGCAGTACTTTAAACACTGAAGCTTTCTTT
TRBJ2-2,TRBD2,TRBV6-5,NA,CATKLGGSGELFF,TGTGCCACCAAGTTGGGGGGGTCCGGGGAGCTGTTTTTT
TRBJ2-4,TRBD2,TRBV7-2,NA,CASSSPTSGNIQYF,TGTGCCAGCAGCTCCCCCACTAGCGGAAACATTCAGTACTTC
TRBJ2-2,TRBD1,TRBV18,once,CASSSGTGGNTGELFF,TGTGCCAGCTCATCGGGAACAGGGGGCAACACCGGGGAGCTGTTTTTT
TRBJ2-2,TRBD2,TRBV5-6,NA,CASSTGTRLPGELFF,TGTGCCAGCAGCACCGGGACTAGGCTCCCCGGGGAGCTGTTTTTT
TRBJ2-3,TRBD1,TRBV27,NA,CASSRGPRDTQYF,TGTGCCAGCAGCAGGGGGCCAAGAGATACGCAGTATTTT
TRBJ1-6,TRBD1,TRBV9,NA,CASSGDRASGNSPLHF,TGTGCCAGCAGCGGAGACAGGGCCAGTGGGAATTCACCCCTCCACTTT
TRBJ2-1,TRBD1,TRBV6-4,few,CASSTGTDNNEQFF,TGTGCCAGCAGTACCGGGACAGATAACAATGAGCAGTTCTTC
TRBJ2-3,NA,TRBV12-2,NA,CASRVVGSGGDISTDTQYF,TGTGCAAGTCGCGTGGTGGGTAGCGGGGGGGATATCAGTACAGATACGCAGTATTTT
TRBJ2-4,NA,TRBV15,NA,CATSSARTSIQYF,TGTGCCACCAGCAGCGCCCGGACAAGCATTCAGTACTTC
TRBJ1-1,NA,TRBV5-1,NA,CASSHDTRGRNTEAFF,TGCGCCAGCAGCCACGACACGAGGGGGAGGAACACTGAAGCTTTCTTT
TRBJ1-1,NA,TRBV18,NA,CANQKNQGNTEAFF,TGTGCCAACCAAAAAAACCAGGGGAACACTGAAGCTTTCTTT
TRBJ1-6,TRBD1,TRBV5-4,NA,CASSGGGGSPLHF,TGTGCCAGCAGCGGAGGGGGCGGTTCACCCCTCCACTTT